The 4 T cell receptor beta chains below all came from one sample that was sequenced in a study of T-cell reconstitution after alpha-beta-depleted transplantation in children. Unique molecular identifiers were incorporated during preparation of the TCRbeta library. TCRdb re-analysed the PCR reads in MiXCR, keeping a single row per CDR3 protein. The table includes 300,000 or so distinct CDR3 sequences, 9.9% detected once. Sequencing was performed on PBMCs from the stem cell graft donor, taken from the stem cell graft. Source of these receptors: a human donor who donated a stem cell graft to a child with SCID.

This clonotype showed up just a few times. The chain joins TRBV5-1 to TRBJ1-2, with D tentatively TRBD1 (6 bases). The germline V gene has CDR1 SGHRS and CDR2 YFSETQ. This CDR3 contains 14 residues. Trimming stripped 0 bases from V and 4 bases from J, with 10 bases between. CDR3 region: CASSLGRGAYGYTF. DNA of the CDR3: TGCGCCAGCAGCTTGGGTCGGGGGGCCTATGGCTACACCTTC. The full variable domain, in which reference TRBV5-1 and TRBJ1-2 provide the parts outside the CDR3, is KAGVTQTPRYLIKTRGQQVTLSCSPISGHRSVSWYQQTPGQGLQFLFEYFSETQRNKGNFPGRFSGRQFSNSRSEMNVSTLELGDSALYLCASSLGRGAYGYTFGSGTRLTVV.

The CDR3 is CASSLLPTEAFF. The DNA for the CDR3 is TGTGCCAGCAGTTTACTTCCCACTGAAGCTTTCTTT. V gene TRBV28 combines with J gene TRBJ1-1; D is undetermined. The germline V and J ends were trimmed by 2 bases and 4 bases, with 5 bases remaining between them. The CDR3 totals 12 residues. Germline-derived CDR1 and CDR2 are MDHEN and SYDVKM.

The chain recombines TRBV11-2 with TRBJ2-5; the D gene is possibly TRBD2 (6 bases). With 2 bases removed from V and 1 base from J, the gap between germline ends came to 11 bases. This CDR3 is 15 amino acids long. Germline V CDR1 and CDR2: SGHAT, FQNNGV. The CDR3 loop is CASSLLLGGQETQYF. For the CDR3, the DNA is TGTGCCAGCAGCTTATTATTGGGGGGCCAAGAGACCCAGTACTTC.

This clonotype was seen more than once but under ten times. V and J are TRBV20-1 and TRBJ2-1, with D hard to call. The CDR3 extends over 13 amino acids. CDR1 is DFQATT, CDR2 SNEGSKA, per germline (reference sequence). Trimming stripped 3 bases from V and 5 bases from J, with 11 bases between. The CDR3 DNA sequence: TGCAGTGCTAGGGGCGAAAACCACAATGAGCAGTTCTTC. Amino acids: CSARGENHNEQFF.